The sequence of this T cell receptor beta chain was determined in a study of CD8 T cells in ankylosing spondylitis. Study results and limitations: Blood from ankylosing spondylitis patients appeared to carry a characteristic roughly eight-variant TCR beta motif. It was reported that disease-linked clones were significantly enriched in matched ankylosing spondylitis synovial fluid.

TCRdb itself ran the 5' RACE reads through MiXCR, one entry per CDR3 protein. The repertoire consists of around 94,000 distinct CDR3 sequences, with roughly 8.8% occurring once and the leading ten covering more than 30%. To note about this clonotype: Its specificity is not known.

Losses at the gene ends were 5 bases for V and 2 bases for J; bases not matched to a gene: 8. The CDR3 runs 15 residues. Germline assignment: CDR1 SGHAT and CDR2 FQNNGV. This TCR was recovered from a male donor with ankylosing spondylitis. The gene calls are TRBV11-2 and TRBJ2-7; the match to TRBD1 covers 8 bases. Sequences were obtained from blood, either unsorted or a sorted T cell fraction (not recorded which). CDR3 residues: CASSKGTGLTYEQYF. The CDR3 DNA reads as TGTGCCAGCAGCAAGGGGACAGGCCTAACCTACGAGCAGTACTTC.